This T cell receptor (beta chain) was sequenced during a study of blood T cell repertoires in COVID-19. Study-wide background: Both acute and convalescent COVID-19 samples were obtained from the United States, Italy and Spain. Sample material is recorded as cDNA or gDNA derived from T cells, B-cell-depleted T cells, or PBMCs.

Source study methods: Reference gene primers were amplified, and this amplification served to estimate nucleated cell counts. This table comes from immunoSEQ multiplex PCR, and its TCRdb copy is limited to in-frame clones, with some not included. V, J and clone size are taken as reported in that table, and D and trimming were inferred from the DNA itself. The sample lists 130,000 or so clones, around 89% occurring once. The germline V gene encodes CDR1 MNHNY and CDR2 SVGAGI (reference sequence). This CDR3 region has 14 residues. V was pared by 6 bases and J by 7 bases, with 8 bases of the junction left unmatched.

This TCR was sampled from a man aged 55-75 years with COVID-19, enrolled during active disease. This rearrangement joins TRBV6-6 to TRBJ1-4, with 7 bases that match TRBD1. The specimen sequenced was peripheral blood. The CDR3 DNA reads as TGTGCCAGCAGGATAGGGGGCGCATCTGAAAAACTGTTTTTT. It codes for CASRIGGASEKLFF.